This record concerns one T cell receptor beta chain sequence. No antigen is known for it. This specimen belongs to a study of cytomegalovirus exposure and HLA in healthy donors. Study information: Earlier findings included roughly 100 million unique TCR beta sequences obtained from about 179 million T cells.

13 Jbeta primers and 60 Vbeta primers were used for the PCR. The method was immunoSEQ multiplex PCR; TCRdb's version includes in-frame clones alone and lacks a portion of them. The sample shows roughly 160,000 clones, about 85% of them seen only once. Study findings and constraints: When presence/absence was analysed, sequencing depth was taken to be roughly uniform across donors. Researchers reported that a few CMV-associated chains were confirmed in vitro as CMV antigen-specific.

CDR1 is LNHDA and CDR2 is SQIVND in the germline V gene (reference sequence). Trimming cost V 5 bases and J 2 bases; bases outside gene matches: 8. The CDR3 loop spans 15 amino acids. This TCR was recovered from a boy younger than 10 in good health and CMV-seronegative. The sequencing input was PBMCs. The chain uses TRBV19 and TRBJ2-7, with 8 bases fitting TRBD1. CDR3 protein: CASSFRTGLTYEQYF. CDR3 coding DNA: TGTGCCAGTAGTTTTCGGACAGGGCTAACCTACGAGCAGTACTTC.